The subject of this entry is one T cell receptor beta chain. As yet, its antigen is unknown. These data come from a study of shared clonotypes between healthy human individuals. Background on the study: Each donor had three CD4 naive, three CD4 memory, two CD8 naive and one CD8 memory plate.

General study results and limits: Sampling covered nothing but blood. Tissue TCR repertoires likely differ from those found in blood.

Here immunoSEQ multiplex PCR was the method, and the copy in TCRdb shows in-frame clones only, minus some. Among 2 million to 3 million clones, roughly 93% were seen once, and the ten largest hold around 0.37%. Sequenced: naive CD4+ T cells from PBMCs. The subset was: CD45RA+ positively selected. The receptor's source is a man aged 18 to 30 in good health. Some clones in this sample may be carry-over from other donors' samples.

This CDR3 reads CSASANNEKLFF. CDR3 nucleotides: TGCAGCGCCTCGGCAAATAATGAAAAACTGTTTTTT. This chain uses TRBV29-1 with TRBJ1-4; D unclear. Trimming shortened V by 7 bases and J by 4 bases, and 10 bases separated the two germline ends. This CDR3 contains 12 residues. Germline CDR1 SQVTM, CDR2 ANQGSEA.